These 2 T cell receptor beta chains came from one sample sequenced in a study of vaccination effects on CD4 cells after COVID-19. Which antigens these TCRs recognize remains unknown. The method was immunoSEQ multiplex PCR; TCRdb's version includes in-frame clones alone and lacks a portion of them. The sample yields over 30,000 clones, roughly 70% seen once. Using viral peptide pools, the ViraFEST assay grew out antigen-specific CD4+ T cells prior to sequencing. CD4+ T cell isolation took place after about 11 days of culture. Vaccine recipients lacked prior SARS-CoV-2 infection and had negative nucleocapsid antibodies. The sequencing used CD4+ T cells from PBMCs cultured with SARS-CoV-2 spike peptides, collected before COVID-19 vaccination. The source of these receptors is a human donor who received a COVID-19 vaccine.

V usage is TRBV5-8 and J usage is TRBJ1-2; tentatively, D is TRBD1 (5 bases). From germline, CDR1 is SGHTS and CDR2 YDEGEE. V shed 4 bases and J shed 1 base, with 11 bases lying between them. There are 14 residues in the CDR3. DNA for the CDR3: TGTGCCAGCAGCCCGGGGCCCCATAACTATGGCTACACCTTC. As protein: CASSPGPHNYGYTF.

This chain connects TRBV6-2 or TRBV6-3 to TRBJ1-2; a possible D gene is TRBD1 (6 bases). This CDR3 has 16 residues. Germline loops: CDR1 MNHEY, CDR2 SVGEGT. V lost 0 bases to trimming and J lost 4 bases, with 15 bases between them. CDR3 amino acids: CASSYSQPGAPYGYTF. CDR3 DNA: TGTGCCAGCAGTTACTCACAACCGGGGGCGCCCTATGGCTACACCTTC.